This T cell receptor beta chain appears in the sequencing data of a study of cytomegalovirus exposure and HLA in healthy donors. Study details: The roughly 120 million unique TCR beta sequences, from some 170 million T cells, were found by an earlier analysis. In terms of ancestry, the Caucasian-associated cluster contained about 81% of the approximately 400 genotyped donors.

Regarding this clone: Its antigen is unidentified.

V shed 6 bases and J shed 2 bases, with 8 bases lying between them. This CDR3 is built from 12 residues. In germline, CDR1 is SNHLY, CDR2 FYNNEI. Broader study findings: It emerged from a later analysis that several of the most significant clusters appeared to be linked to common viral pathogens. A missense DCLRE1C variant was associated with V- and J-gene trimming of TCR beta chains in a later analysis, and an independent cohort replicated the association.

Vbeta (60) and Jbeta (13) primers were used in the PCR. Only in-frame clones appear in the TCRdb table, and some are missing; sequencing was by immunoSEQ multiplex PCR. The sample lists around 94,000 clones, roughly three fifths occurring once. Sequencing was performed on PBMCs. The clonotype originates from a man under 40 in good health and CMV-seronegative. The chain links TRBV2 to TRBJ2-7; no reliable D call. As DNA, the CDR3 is TGTGCCAGCAGGAGGAATACCTACGAGCAGTACTTC. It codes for CASRRNTYEQYF.